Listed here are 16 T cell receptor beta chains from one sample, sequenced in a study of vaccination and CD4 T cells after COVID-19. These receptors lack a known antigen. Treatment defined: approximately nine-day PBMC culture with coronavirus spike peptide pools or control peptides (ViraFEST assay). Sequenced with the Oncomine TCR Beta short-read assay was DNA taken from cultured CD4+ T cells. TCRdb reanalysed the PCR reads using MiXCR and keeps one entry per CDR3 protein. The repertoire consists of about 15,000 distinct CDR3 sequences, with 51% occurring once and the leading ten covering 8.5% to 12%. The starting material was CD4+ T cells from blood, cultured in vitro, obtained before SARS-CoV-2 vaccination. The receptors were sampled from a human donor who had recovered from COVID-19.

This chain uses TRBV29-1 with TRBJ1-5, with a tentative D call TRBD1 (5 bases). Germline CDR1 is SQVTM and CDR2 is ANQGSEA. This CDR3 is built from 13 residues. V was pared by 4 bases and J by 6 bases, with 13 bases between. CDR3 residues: CSVVPGYGQPQHF. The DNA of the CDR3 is TGCAGCGTTGTCCCAGGGTATGGTCAGCCCCAGCATTTT.

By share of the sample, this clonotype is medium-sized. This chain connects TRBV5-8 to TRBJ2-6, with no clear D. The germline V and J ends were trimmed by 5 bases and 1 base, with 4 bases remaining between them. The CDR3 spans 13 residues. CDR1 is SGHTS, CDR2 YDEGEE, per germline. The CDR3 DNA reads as TGTGCCAGCAGTCCATCTGGGGCCAACGTCCTGACTTTC. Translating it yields CASSPSGANVLTF.

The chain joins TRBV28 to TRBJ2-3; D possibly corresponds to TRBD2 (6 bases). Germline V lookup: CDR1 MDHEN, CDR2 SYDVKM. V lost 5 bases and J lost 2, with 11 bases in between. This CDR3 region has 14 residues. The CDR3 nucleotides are TGTGCCAGCAGTAAACGGGGGTACACAGATACGCAGTATTTT. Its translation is CASSKRGYTDTQYF.

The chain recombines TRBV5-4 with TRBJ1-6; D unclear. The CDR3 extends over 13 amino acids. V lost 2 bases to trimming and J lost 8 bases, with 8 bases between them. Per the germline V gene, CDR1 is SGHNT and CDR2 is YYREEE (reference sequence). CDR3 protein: CASSLTRDSPLHF. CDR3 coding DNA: TGTGCCAGCAGCTTAACAAGGGATTCACCCCTCCACTTT.

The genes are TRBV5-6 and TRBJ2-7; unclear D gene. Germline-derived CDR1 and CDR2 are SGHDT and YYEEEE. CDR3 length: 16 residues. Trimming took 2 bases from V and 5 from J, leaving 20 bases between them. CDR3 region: CASSLGLPDFSDEQYF. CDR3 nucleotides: TGTGCCAGCAGCTTAGGTCTTCCAGATTTCAGCGACGAGCAGTACTTC. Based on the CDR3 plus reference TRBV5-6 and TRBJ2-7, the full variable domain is DAGVTQSPTHLIKTRGQQVTLRCSPKSGHDTVSWYQQALGQGPQFIFQYYEEEERQRGNFPDRFSGHQFPNYSSELNVNALLLGDSALYLCASSLGLPDFSDEQYFGPGTRLTVT.

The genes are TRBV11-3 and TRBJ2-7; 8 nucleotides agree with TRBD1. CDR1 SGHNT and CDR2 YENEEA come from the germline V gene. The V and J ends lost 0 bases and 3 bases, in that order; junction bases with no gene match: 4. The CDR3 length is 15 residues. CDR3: CASSLDGRGRYEQYF. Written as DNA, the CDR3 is TGTGCCAGCAGCTTAGATGGCAGGGGGCGCTACGAGCAGTACTTC.

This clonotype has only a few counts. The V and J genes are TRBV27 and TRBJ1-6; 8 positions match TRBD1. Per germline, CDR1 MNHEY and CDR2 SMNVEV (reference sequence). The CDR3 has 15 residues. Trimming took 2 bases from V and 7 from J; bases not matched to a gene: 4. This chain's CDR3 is CASSLGTGLNSPLHF. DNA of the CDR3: TGTGCCAGCAGTTTAGGGACAGGTTTAAATTCACCCCTCCACTTT.

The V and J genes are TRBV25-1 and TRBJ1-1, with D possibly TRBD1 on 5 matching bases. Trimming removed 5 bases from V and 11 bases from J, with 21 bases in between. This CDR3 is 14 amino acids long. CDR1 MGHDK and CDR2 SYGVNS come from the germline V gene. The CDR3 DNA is TGTGCCAGCAGTCTTCCGGACCGGCTAGGGGCGGCTTTCTTT. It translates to CASSLPDRLGAAFF.

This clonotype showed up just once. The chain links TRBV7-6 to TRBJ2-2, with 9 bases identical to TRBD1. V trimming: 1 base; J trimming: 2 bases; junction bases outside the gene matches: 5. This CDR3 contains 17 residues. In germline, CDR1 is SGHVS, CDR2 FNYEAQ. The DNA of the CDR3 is TGTGCCAGCAGCTTAGGGTGGGACAGGGATAACACCGGGGAGCTGTTTTTT. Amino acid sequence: CASSLGWDRDNTGELFF.

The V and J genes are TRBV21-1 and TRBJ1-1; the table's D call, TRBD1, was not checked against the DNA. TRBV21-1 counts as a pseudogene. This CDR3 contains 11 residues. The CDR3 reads CASLRGTEAFF. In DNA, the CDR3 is TGTGCCAGCCTCAGGGGGACTGAAGCTTTCTTT.

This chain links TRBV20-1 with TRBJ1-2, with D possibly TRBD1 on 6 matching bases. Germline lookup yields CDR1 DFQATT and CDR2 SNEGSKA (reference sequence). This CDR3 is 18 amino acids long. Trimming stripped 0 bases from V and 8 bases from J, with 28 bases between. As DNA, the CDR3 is TGCAGTGCTAGAGATCTCCCAGGTGGGGGGCGCAAAGTAGGAGGCTACACCTTC. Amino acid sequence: CSARDLPGGGRKVGGYTF.

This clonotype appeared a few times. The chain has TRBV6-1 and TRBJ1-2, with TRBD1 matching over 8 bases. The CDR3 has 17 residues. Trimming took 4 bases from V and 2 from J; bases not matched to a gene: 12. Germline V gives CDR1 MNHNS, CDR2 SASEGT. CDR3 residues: CASSGARTGRSNYGYTF. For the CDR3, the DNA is TGTGCCAGCAGTGGAGCTAGGACAGGGAGATCAAACTATGGCTACACCTTC.

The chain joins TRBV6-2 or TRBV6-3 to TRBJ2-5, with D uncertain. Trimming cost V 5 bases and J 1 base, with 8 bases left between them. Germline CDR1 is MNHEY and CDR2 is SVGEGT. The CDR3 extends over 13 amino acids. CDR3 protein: CASSRAIQETQYF. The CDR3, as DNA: TGTGCCAGCAGTCGAGCGATCCAAGAGACCCAGTACTTC.

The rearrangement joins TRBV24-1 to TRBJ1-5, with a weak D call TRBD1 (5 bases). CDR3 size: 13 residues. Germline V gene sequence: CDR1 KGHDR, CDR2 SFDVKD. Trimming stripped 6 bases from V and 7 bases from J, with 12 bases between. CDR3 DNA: TGTGCCACCAGTCCAGGGTATCGGCAGCCCCAGCATTTT. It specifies CATSPGYRQPQHF.

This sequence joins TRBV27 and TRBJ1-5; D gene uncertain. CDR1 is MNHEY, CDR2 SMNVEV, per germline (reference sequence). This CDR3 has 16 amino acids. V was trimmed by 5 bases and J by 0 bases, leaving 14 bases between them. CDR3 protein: CASSAKGPYSNQPQHF. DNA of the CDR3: TGTGCCAGCAGTGCTAAAGGGCCTTATAGCAATCAGCCCCAGCATTTT.

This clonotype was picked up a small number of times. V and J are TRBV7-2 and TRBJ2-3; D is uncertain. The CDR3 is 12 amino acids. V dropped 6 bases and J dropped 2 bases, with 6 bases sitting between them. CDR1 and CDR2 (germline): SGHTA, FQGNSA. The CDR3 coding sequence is TGTGCCAGCAGTCCGCCCACAGATACGCAGTATTTT. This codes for CASSPPTDTQYF.